This TCR beta chain was identified in a study of human T cells and chemical hapten exposure. A single record per CDR3 protein comes from TCRdb applying MiXCR to the RACE reads. Among roughly 120,000 distinct CDR3 sequences listed, 9% to 14% were seen once. The germline V gene encodes CDR1 DFQATT and CDR2 SNEGSKA (reference sequence). V lost 1 base to trimming and J lost 5 bases, with 17 bases between them. The CDR3 consists of 15 residues. Sample time point: patch test 1, 2 weeks after DPC sensitization. Stated treatment: therapeutic diphenylcyclopropenone sensitization with weekly scalp DPC. V usage is TRBV20-1 and J usage is TRBJ1-2, with unresolved D. The TCR originated in a woman aged 50 to 60 with alopecia areata. Some clones in this sample may be carry-over from other donors' samples. Sample: whole blood, taken in connection with sensitization to the hapten diphenylcyclopropenone (DPC). CDR3 region: CSARVLRVSIYGYTF. DNA for the CDR3: TGCAGTGCTAGAGTACTTCGGGTCTCGATTTATGGCTACACCTTC.